A selection of T cell receptor beta chains follows, all from one sample in a study of blood T cell repertoires in COVID-19. The protocol was immunoSEQ multiplex PCR, while the TCRdb copy is restricted to in-frame clones and leaves out a portion. The sample consists of fewer than 250,000 clones, around four fifths of them appearing once. Sequenced sample: peripheral blood. The origin of the receptors is a woman aged 60 to 75 with active or convalescent COVID-19. Each CDR3 is given with its conserved first and last residue. The D gene is left open where the match is weak. Not every row has a clone size; where given, it reads once, few, many or a size class.

CDR3 length: 13
clone size: .
J gene: TRBJ1-1
D gene: .
V gene: TRBV13
CDR3 protein: CASSQWGSGVAFF
CDR3 DNA: TGTGCCAGCAGCCAATGGGGATCAGGGGTGGCTTTCTTT

CDR3 length: 15
clone size: .
J gene: TRBJ1-5
D gene: TRBD1
V gene: TRBV6-6
CDR3 protein: CASSYGDRDNQPQHF
CDR3 DNA: TGTGCCAGCAGTTACGGTGACAGGGACAATCAGCCCCAGCATTTT

CDR3 length: 16
clone size: .
J gene: TRBJ2-1
D gene: .
V gene: TRBV6-6
CDR3 protein: CASVPGRGTVYNEQFF
CDR3 DNA: TGTGCCAGCGTCCCCGGGAGGGGGACAGTCTACAATGAGCAGTTCTTC

CDR3 length: 13
clone size: .
J gene: TRBJ1-6
D gene: .
V gene: TRBV30
CDR3 protein: CAWSVRSQGRLHF
CDR3 DNA: TGTGCCTGGAGTGTACGGAGCCAGGGCCGGCTCCACTTT

CDR3 length: 13
clone size: .
J gene: TRBJ2-7
D gene: .
V gene: TRBV6-1
CDR3 protein: CASSEGGSYEQYF
CDR3 DNA: TGTGCCAGCAGTGAAGGCGGCTCCTACGAGCAGTACTTC

CDR3 length: 15
clone size: .
J gene: TRBJ2-5
D gene: TRBD2
V gene: TRBV3-1/TRBV3-2
CDR3 protein: CASSQMTSGAETQYF
CDR3 DNA: TGTGCCAGCAGCCAAATGACTAGCGGGGCAGAGACCCAGTACTTC

CDR3 length: 15
clone size: .
J gene: TRBJ2-1
D gene: TRBD2
V gene: TRBV5-1
CDR3 protein: CASSSAGEENNEQFF
CDR3 DNA: TGCGCCAGCAGCTCAGCGGGAGAGGAAAACAATGAGCAGTTCTTC

CDR3 length: 14
clone size: .
J gene: TRBJ1-5
D gene: TRBD1
V gene: TRBV28
CDR3 protein: CASSKRTGNQPQHF
CDR3 DNA: TGTGCCAGCAGTAAACGGACAGGGAATCAGCCCCAGCATTTT

CDR3 length: 16
clone size: once
J gene: TRBJ2-2
D gene: TRBD2
V gene: TRBV2
CDR3 protein: CASSWVAGENTGELFF
CDR3 DNA: TGTGCCAGCAGTTGGGTAGCGGGAGAGAACACCGGGGAGCTGTTTTTT

CDR3 length: 16
clone size: .
J gene: TRBJ2-6
D gene: .
V gene: TRBV7-7
CDR3 protein: CASSLSIGAGANVLTF
CDR3 DNA: TGTGCTAGCAGCTTATCAATAGGGGCTGGGGCCAACGTCCTGACTTTC

CDR3 length: 14
clone size: .
J gene: TRBJ1-2
D gene: TRBD1
V gene: TRBV28
CDR3 protein: CASRGTGENYGYTF
CDR3 DNA: TGTGCCAGCAGGGGGACAGGGGAAAACTATGGCTACACCTTC

CDR3 length: 15
clone size: .
J gene: TRBJ2-3
D gene: TRBD2
V gene: TRBV5-4
CDR3 protein: CASTLAGGRTDTQYF
CDR3 DNA: TGTGCCAGCACGCTAGCGGGAGGTCGCACAGATACGCAGTATTTT

CDR3 length: 16
clone size: .
J gene: TRBJ2-5
D gene: .
V gene: TRBV19
CDR3 protein: CASSIRRGRLQETQYF
CDR3 DNA: TGTGCCAGTAGTATAAGGCGGGGACGCCTCCAAGAGACCCAGTACTTC

CDR3 length: 14
clone size: .
J gene: TRBJ2-5
D gene: .
V gene: TRBV11-1
CDR3 protein: CASSLSGVSETQYF
CDR3 DNA: TGTGCCAGCAGCTTATCGGGGGTTTCGGAGACCCAGTACTTC

CDR3 length: 14
clone size: .
J gene: TRBJ2-5
D gene: .
V gene: TRBV30
CDR3 protein: CAWSVRPPGETQYF
CDR3 DNA: TGTGCCTGGAGTGTACGACCGCCGGGGGAGACCCAGTACTTC

CDR3 length: 15
clone size: .
J gene: TRBJ2-7
D gene: .
V gene: TRBV28
CDR3 protein: CASSTFDRVGYEQYF
CDR3 DNA: TGTGCCAGCAGCACCTTCGACAGAGTGGGTTACGAGCAGTACTTC

CDR3 length: 14
clone size: .
J gene: TRBJ1-2
D gene: .
V gene: TRBV4-1
CDR3 protein: CASSQLPGGGGYTF
CDR3 DNA: TGCGCCAGCAGCCAACTCCCTGGGGGGGGAGGCTACACCTTC

CDR3 length: 13
clone size: .
J gene: TRBJ1-2
D gene: .
V gene: TRBV6-5
CDR3 protein: CASSLGAGIGYTF
CDR3 DNA: TGTGCCAGCAGTCTTGGCGCGGGTATTGGCTACACCTTC

CDR3 length: 16
clone size: .
J gene: TRBJ2-1
D gene: TRBD2
V gene: TRBV11-3
CDR3 protein: CASSTRLAGAHNEQFF
CDR3 DNA: TGTGCCAGCAGCACCCGTCTAGCGGGAGCACACAATGAGCAGTTCTTC

CDR3 length: 16
clone size: .
J gene: TRBJ2-3
D gene: .
V gene: TRBV5-1
CDR3 protein: CASSFSGTQVTDTQYF
CDR3 DNA: TGCGCCAGCAGCTTCTCCGGGACTCAGGTTACAGATACGCAGTATTTT

CDR3 length: 13
clone size: .
J gene: TRBJ1-3
D gene: .
V gene: TRBV10-3
CDR3 protein: CAISPESGNTIYF
CDR3 DNA: TGTGCCATCAGTCCGGAGTCCGGAAACACCATATATTTT

CDR3 length: 14
clone size: few
J gene: TRBJ1-6
D gene: .
V gene: TRBV2
CDR3 protein: CASSEGQWNSPLHF
CDR3 DNA: TGTGCCAGCAGTGAGGGCCAGTGGAATTCACCCCTCCACTTT

CDR3 length: 15
clone size: .
J gene: TRBJ1-3
D gene: .
V gene: TRBV18
CDR3 protein: CASSLQTEVGNTIYF
CDR3 DNA: TGTGCCAGCTCACTGCAGACAGAAGTAGGAAACACCATATATTTT

CDR3 length: 12
clone size: .
J gene: TRBJ1-1
D gene: .
V gene: TRBV12-3/TRBV12-4
CDR3 protein: CASRNRNSRAFF
CDR3 DNA: TGTGCCAGCAGGAACAGGAACTCGCGTGCTTTCTTT

CDR3 length: 16
clone size: .
J gene: TRBJ2-7
D gene: TRBD2
V gene: TRBV11-3
CDR3 protein: CASSFASGAFSYEQYF
CDR3 DNA: TGTGCCAGCAGCTTCGCTAGCGGGGCTTTCTCCTACGAGCAGTACTTC

CDR3 length: 15
clone size: .
J gene: TRBJ2-1
D gene: .
V gene: TRBV5-4
CDR3 protein: CASSKGGSSYNEQFF
CDR3 DNA: TGTGCCAGCAGCAAGGGTGGGAGCTCCTACAATGAGCAGTTCTTC

CDR3 length: 13
clone size: .
J gene: TRBJ1-1
D gene: .
V gene: TRBV30
CDR3 protein: CAWSPQVNTEAFF
CDR3 DNA: TGTGCCTGGAGTCCGCAGGTAAACACTGAAGCTTTCTTT

CDR3 length: 17
clone size: .
J gene: TRBJ2-1
D gene: TRBD1
V gene: TRBV27
CDR3 protein: CASSRWDRQVIVNEQFF
CDR3 DNA: TGTGCCAGCAGTCGGTGGGACAGGCAAGTAATAGTCAATGAGCAGTTCTTC

CDR3 length: 16
clone size: .
J gene: TRBJ1-3
D gene: .
V gene: TRBV20-1
CDR3 protein: CSASLGGRGSGNTIYF
CDR3 DNA: TGCAGTGCTAGTTTGGGGGGACGAGGATCTGGAAACACCATATATTTT

CDR3 length: 13
clone size: .
J gene: TRBJ2-7
D gene: .
V gene: TRBV7-2
CDR3 protein: CASSLMGVHEQYF
CDR3 DNA: TGTGCCAGCAGTCTCATGGGAGTCCACGAGCAGTACTTC

CDR3 length: 14
clone size: few
J gene: TRBJ1-2
D gene: TRBD1
V gene: TRBV27
CDR3 protein: CASSLRTGVYGYTF
CDR3 DNA: TGTGCCAGCAGTTTACGGACAGGGGTCTATGGCTACACCTTC

CDR3 length: 13
clone size: once
J gene: TRBJ2-5
D gene: TRBD1
V gene: TRBV5-1
CDR3 protein: CASGTQGKETQYF
CDR3 DNA: TGCGCCAGCGGAACACAGGGGAAAGAGACCCAGTACTTC

CDR3 length: 16
clone size: .
J gene: TRBJ1-4
D gene: .
V gene: TRBV5-1
CDR3 protein: CASSWSIGGLSEKLFF
CDR3 DNA: TGCGCCAGCAGCTGGAGTATCGGGGGGCTGAGTGAAAAACTGTTTTTT

CDR3 length: 15
clone size: few
J gene: TRBJ1-5
D gene: .
V gene: TRBV5-1
CDR3 protein: CASSLDGNSNQPQHF
CDR3 DNA: TGCGCCAGCAGCTTGGACGGTAATAGCAATCAGCCCCAGCATTTT

CDR3 length: 16
clone size: .
J gene: TRBJ1-2
D gene: TRBD1
V gene: TRBV9
CDR3 protein: CASSGQTGEVAYGYTF
CDR3 DNA: TGTGCCAGCAGCGGCCAGACAGGGGAGGTCGCCTATGGCTACACCTTC

CDR3 length: 16
clone size: .
J gene: TRBJ1-3
D gene: .
V gene: TRBV7-9
CDR3 protein: CASSYSGGLSGNTIYF
CDR3 DNA: TGTGCCAGCAGTTACAGTGGGGGCCTCTCTGGAAACACCATATATTTT

CDR3 length: 15
clone size: .
J gene: TRBJ2-3
D gene: TRBD1
V gene: TRBV28
CDR3 protein: CASSLPGQGTDTQYF
CDR3 DNA: TGTGCCAGCAGTTTACCCGGACAGGGTACAGATACGCAGTATTTT

CDR3 length: 13
clone size: .
J gene: TRBJ1-1
D gene: .
V gene: TRBV11-2
CDR3 protein: CASSVATKTEAFF
CDR3 DNA: TGTGCCAGCAGCGTCGCTACGAAGACTGAAGCTTTCTTT

CDR3 length: 15
clone size: .
J gene: TRBJ1-2
D gene: TRBD1
V gene: TRBV30
CDR3 protein: CAWTGNRGYPGGYTF
CDR3 DNA: TGTGCCTGGACCGGAAACAGGGGATATCCGGGGGGCTACACCTTC

CDR3 length: 15
clone size: .
J gene: TRBJ2-5
D gene: .
V gene: TRBV6-5
CDR3 protein: CASSSLRQAQETQYF
CDR3 DNA: TGTGCCAGCAGTTCGCTACGACAGGCACAAGAGACCCAGTACTTC

CDR3 length: 14
clone size: few
J gene: TRBJ1-4
D gene: TRBD1
V gene: TRBV2
CDR3 protein: CASTRQGANEKLFF
CDR3 DNA: TGTGCCAGCACCCGACAGGGGGCTAATGAAAAACTGTTTTTT

CDR3 length: 15
clone size: .
J gene: TRBJ1-1
D gene: .
V gene: TRBV5-1
CDR3 protein: CASSLAGFGGTEAFF
CDR3 DNA: TGCGCCAGCAGCTTAGCAGGATTCGGGGGCACTGAAGCTTTCTTT

CDR3 length: 15
clone size: .
J gene: TRBJ1-5
D gene: TRBD1
V gene: TRBV9
CDR3 protein: CASSPQTGRDQPQHF
CDR3 DNA: TGTGCCAGCAGCCCCCAGACAGGGCGAGATCAGCCCCAGCATTTT

CDR3 length: 13
clone size: many
J gene: TRBJ1-5
D gene: .
V gene: TRBV27
CDR3 protein: CASRSQGNQPQHF
CDR3 DNA: TGTGCCAGCAGGTCCCAGGGAAATCAGCCCCAGCATTTT

CDR3 length: 15
clone size: .
J gene: TRBJ2-7
D gene: TRBD1
V gene: TRBV19
CDR3 protein: CASSGTGGRVAEQYF
CDR3 DNA: TGTGCCAGTAGTGGGACAGGGGGCCGTGTGGCTGAGCAGTACTTC

CDR3 length: 15
clone size: .
J gene: TRBJ1-3
D gene: TRBD1
V gene: TRBV28
CDR3 protein: CASSRQGLGEDTIYF
CDR3 DNA: TGTGCCAGCAGCCGACAGGGGCTTGGTGAAGACACCATATATTTT

CDR3 length: 10
clone size: .
J gene: TRBJ2-5
D gene: .
V gene: TRBV20-1
CDR3 protein: CSAIQETQYF
CDR3 DNA: TGCAGTGCCATCCAAGAGACCCAGTACTTC

CDR3 length: 14
clone size: .
J gene: TRBJ1-2
D gene: .
V gene: TRBV28
CDR3 protein: CASSLSAGTYGYTF
CDR3 DNA: TGTGCCAGCAGTTTGTCGGCGGGAACCTATGGCTACACCTTC

CDR3 length: 12
clone size: .
J gene: TRBJ2-3
D gene: .
V gene: TRBV12-3/TRBV12-4
CDR3 protein: CASKLAADTQYF
CDR3 DNA: TGTGCCAGCAAGTTAGCCGCAGATACGCAGTATTTT

CDR3 length: 17
clone size: .
J gene: TRBJ1-6
D gene: TRBD1
V gene: TRBV29-1
CDR3 protein: CSPERPTGTGYNSPLHF
CDR3 DNA: TGCAGCCCAGAGCGCCCGACAGGGACAGGGTATAATTCACCCCTCCACTTT

CDR3 length: 14
clone size: .
J gene: TRBJ2-2
D gene: .
V gene: TRBV11-2
CDR3 protein: CASRPSGNTGELFF
CDR3 DNA: TGTGCCAGCAGACCGAGCGGGAACACCGGGGAGCTGTTTTTT

CDR3 length: 15
clone size: .
J gene: TRBJ2-1
D gene: TRBD2
V gene: TRBV24-1
CDR3 protein: CATSEAGGSGNEQFF
CDR3 DNA: TGTGCCACCAGTGAAGCGGGGGGTAGTGGCAATGAGCAGTTCTTC

CDR3 length: 15
clone size: .
J gene: TRBJ2-1
D gene: .
V gene: TRBV2
CDR3 protein: CATLAIGGLRDEQFF
CDR3 DNA: TGTGCCACCCTAGCTATCGGGGGGCTCAGGGATGAGCAGTTCTTC

CDR3 length: 14
clone size: .
J gene: TRBJ1-1
D gene: .
V gene: TRBV25-1
CDR3 protein: CASSEYKGRTEAFF
CDR3 DNA: TGTGCCAGCAGTGAATATAAGGGGAGGACTGAAGCTTTCTTT

CDR3 length: 16
clone size: .
J gene: TRBJ2-3
D gene: TRBD2
V gene: TRBV28
CDR3 protein: CASSTLTSGAWDTQYF
CDR3 DNA: TGTGCCAGCAGCACGCTCACTAGCGGGGCCTGGGATACGCAGTATTTT